Shown below are 2 T cell receptor beta chains from a single sample sequenced in a study of molecular identifiers for immune sequencing clone quantification. In TCRdb, the PCR reads were re-called with MiXCR into one record per CDR3 protein. The top ten clones hold about 0.81% of a sample with about 630,000 distinct CDR3 sequences, less than 30% of them seen once. Sequences were obtained from naive CD8+ T cells from blood, with Jurkat cell RNA spiked in. Specified subset: FACS-sorted CD8+CD4-CCR7+CD45RA+ naive T cells. These receptors all come from a human donor in good health. Some libraries in this study had Jurkat cell RNA spiked in.

The sample holds many counts of this clonotype. This CDR3 is CSVVWAGGDYEQYF. DNA of the CDR3: TGCAGCGTTGTATGGGCGGGGGGTGACTACGAGCAGTACTTC. The chain carries TRBV29-1 and TRBJ2-7, with TRBD2 matching 8 bases. Per the germline V gene, CDR1 is SQVTM and CDR2 is ANQGSEA. V trimming: 4 bases; J trimming: 3 bases; junction bases outside the gene matches: 8. This CDR3 contains 14 residues.

The rearrangement links TRBV7-9 to TRBJ1-2; 8 bases line up with TRBD1. V dropped 4 bases and J dropped 5; count of bases not matched to a gene: 12. The V gene's germline CDR1 is SEHNR and CDR2 FQNEAQ (reference sequence). The CDR3 is 16 amino acids. DNA of the CDR3: TGTGCCAGCAGCTCAACCCGCCAGGACAGGGTATATGGCTACACCTTC. It yields the protein CASSSTRQDRVYGYTF.